The rows below give T cell receptor beta chains drawn from one sample of a study of blood T cell repertoires in COVID-19. TCRdb's copy holds only in-frame clones and misses some; the assay was immunoSEQ multiplex PCR. The sample lists roughly 73,000 clones, about 88% occurring once. Material: peripheral blood. These receptors came from a man aged 70-80 years with active or convalescent COVID-19. CDR3s include the opening cysteine and the closing phenylalanine or tryptophan. Each record gives: V gene, D gene, J gene, clone size, CDR3 protein, CDR3 DNA. D genes are given only for firm matches. Not every row has a clone size; where given, it reads once, few, many or a size class.

>TRBV7-8|TRBD1|TRBJ1-2|NA
CASSPQGGFGYGYTF
TGTGCCAGCAGCCCACAAGGGGGCTTTGGCTATGGCTACACCTTC
>TRBV6-4|NA|TRBJ1-1|NA
CASRPRGEAFF
TGTGCCAGCAGACCAAGGGGTGAAGCTTTCTTT
>TRBV5-1|NA|TRBJ1-4|NA
CASSLEFQEKLFF
TGCGCCAGCAGCTTGGAGTTTCAGGAAAAACTGTTTTTT
>TRBV7-9|TRBD1|TRBJ1-1|NA
CASSFQTGLNTEAFF
TGTGCCAGCAGCTTCCAGACAGGGCTTAACACTGAAGCTTTCTTT
>TRBV7-9|TRBD2|TRBJ2-3|once
CASSSPGGGGDTQYF
TGTGCCAGCAGCTCCCCCGGGGGGGGTGGAGATACGCAGTATTTT
>TRBV14|TRBD1|TRBJ1-4|NA
CASSLRRDRDEKLFF
TGTGCCAGCAGCTTGCGCAGGGACAGGGATGAAAAACTGTTTTTT
>TRBV5-1|NA|TRBJ2-7|NA
CASSSSPQGHGSYEQYF
TGCGCCAGCAGCTCATCACCACAGGGTCACGGCTCCTACGAGCAGTACTTC
>TRBV18|NA|TRBJ2-3|NA
CASSERQDSKDTQYF
TGTGCCAGCTCAGAAAGACAGGACTCCAAAGATACGCAGTATTTT
>TRBV7-9|TRBD2|TRBJ2-7|NA
CASSSVAGVSYEQYF
TGTGCCAGCAGCTCCGTAGCGGGAGTTTCCTACGAGCAGTACTTC
>TRBV18|TRBD1|TRBJ2-1|NA
CASHKGDRGIYNEQFF
TGTGCCAGCCACAAAGGGGACAGGGGAATCTACAATGAGCAGTTCTTC
>TRBV7-2|TRBD2|TRBJ2-7|NA
CASSFSLAAPYEQYF
TGTGCCAGCAGCTTTTCTCTAGCGGCTCCCTACGAGCAGTACTTC
>TRBV6-5|TRBD1|TRBJ2-5|NA
CASAGQGLKTQYF
TGTGCCAGCGCGGGACAGGGACTGAAGACCCAGTACTTC
>TRBV19|NA|TRBJ2-3|NA
CASSTDSPTQYF
TGTGCCAGTAGTACCGATAGCCCAACGCAGTATTTT
>TRBV29-1|NA|TRBJ2-4|NA
CSVGGGRVPANIQYF
TGCAGCGTTGGGGGGGGCAGGGTTCCAGCAAACATTCAGTACTTC
>TRBV21-1|NA|TRBJ1-4|few
CASSALETGANEKLFF
TGTGCCAGCAGCGCCCTTGAGACGGGAGCTAATGAAAAACTGTTTTTT
>TRBV5-1|NA|TRBJ1-3|NA
CASSPGQSGNTIYF
TGCGCCAGCAGCCCAGGTCAGTCTGGAAACACCATATATTTT
>TRBV6-5|TRBD2|TRBJ2-7|NA
CASSPGLTSYEQYF
TGTGCCAGCAGTCCGGGACTAACTTCCTACGAGCAGTACTTC
>TRBV5-6|NA|TRBJ2-5|NA
CASSFRGLETQYF
TGTGCCAGCAGCTTTCGGGGTTTGGAGACCCAGTACTTC
>TRBV4-2|NA|TRBJ1-5|NA
CASSQGWSGGGQPQHF
TGTGCCAGCAGCCAAGGGTGGTCCGGGGGGGGTCAGCCCCAGCATTTT
>TRBV30|NA|TRBJ2-1|NA
CAWTRYNEQFF
TGTGCCTGGACTAGATATAATGAGCAGTTCTTC